The 28 T cell receptor beta chains given below trace back to one sample, sequenced in a study of molecular identifiers for immune sequencing clone quantification. TCRdb reprocessed the PCR reads with MiXCR, giving one entry per CDR3 protein. Here the sample spans under 100,000 distinct CDR3 sequences, 20% to 25% being singletons. Sequenced material: naive CD8+ T cells from blood, with Jurkat cell RNA spiked in. This sample's subset: FACS-sorted CD8+CD4-CCR7+CD45RA+ naive T cells. The origin of the receptors is a human donor in good health. Some libraries in this study had Jurkat cell RNA spiked in.

In this sample, this clonotype turned up many times. V is TRBV29-1 and J is TRBJ2-5; 7 bases are shared with TRBD1. The V segment lost 6 bases and the J segment 0 bases; nucleotides outside the gene matches: 13. Germline lookup yields CDR1 SQVTM and CDR2 ANQGSEA. CDR3 length: 16 amino acids. The CDR3: CSVAGTANRYQETQYF. The CDR3 DNA reads as TGCAGCGTCGCCGGGACAGCAAACAGGTACCAAGAGACCCAGTACTTC.

CDR3 sequence reads: CASLTYSPASGSHGELFF. CDR3 nucleotides: TGTGCCAGTCTTACCTACAGCCCGGCTAGCGGGAGCCACGGGGAGCTGTTTTTT. The V call is TRBV28, the J call TRBJ2-2, with TRBD2 identical over 10 bases. V was clipped by 9 bases and J by 7 bases; unmatched bases: 20. Per germline, CDR1 MDHEN and CDR2 SYDVKM. CDR3 length: 18 residues.

This clonotype was seen ten or more times. The chain couples TRBV7-6 to TRBJ2-6; D remains unclear. The germline CDR1 and CDR2 sequences are SGHVS and FNYEAQ. V was shortened by 6 bases and J by 0 bases, with 12 bases between the two germline ends. The CDR3 consists of 16 residues. The CDR3 DNA is TGTGCCAGCAGGCCCAGTTCCGACTCTGGGGCCAACGTCCTGACTTTC. Amino acids: CASRPSSDSGANVLTF.

This clonotype appeared many times. The chain employs TRBV6-5 and TRBJ2-7, with 9 bases lining up with TRBD1. Trimming removed 7 bases from V and 5 bases from J; junction bases left unmatched: 12. There are 15 residues in the CDR3. Germline lookup yields CDR1 MNHEY and CDR2 SVGAGI. CDR3 sequence (DNA): TGTGCCAGCACCGCTGCCCCGGGACAGGGCGACGAGCAGTACTTC. Translating gives CASTAAPGQGDEQYF.

As for this clonotype: A much bigger clone sits one base away, suggesting this may be a read error. CDR3 in amino acids: CARSRGGATEAFF. CDR3 in DNA: TGTGCCAGGAGCCGTGGGGGGGCCACTGAAGCTTTCTTT. The rearrangement joins TRBV12-3 or TRBV12-4 to TRBJ1-1; D may be TRBD1 (6 bases). This CDR3 contains 13 residues. Trimming left V 9 bases short and J 4 bases short, with 15 bases between.

This clonotype was counted a few times. The chain links TRBV7-6 to TRBJ2-3, with 12 nucleotides matching TRBD2. CDR1 and CDR2 (germline): SGHVS, FNYEAQ. J gave up 5 bases and V 5 bases, and 5 bases lay outside the gene matches. This CDR3 region has 15 residues. The CDR3 DNA follows: TGTGCCAGCAGCCACCTAGCGGGGGGGCTAGATACGCAGTATTTT. It yields the protein CASSHLAGGLDTQYF. Complete variable domain (other parts from reference TRBV7-6 and TRBJ2-3): GAGVSQSPRYKVTKRGQDVALRCDPISGHVSLYWYRQALGQGPEFLTYFNYEAQQDKSGLPNDRFSAERPEGSISTLTIQRTEQRDSAMYRCASSHLAGGLDTQYFGPGTRLTVL.

This clonotype was counted once. The chain employs TRBV7-9 and TRBJ1-4; D is undetermined. V was shortened by 11 bases and J by 17 bases, with 27 bases between the two germline ends. The germline V gene encodes CDR1 SEHNR and CDR2 FQNEAQ (reference sequence). The CDR3 has 13 amino acids. CDR3 bases: TGTGCCTGCGGCTTTTTAACCCCGGACCAAACATTTTTT. Protein sequence: CACGFLTPDQTFF.

Within the sample, this clonotype is medium-sized. This chain links TRBV4-3 with TRBJ1-3; D is undetermined. The CDR3 contains 17 residues. Deletions cut 0 bases from V and 2 bases from J, with 14 bases between. The V gene's germline CDR1 is LGHNA and CDR2 YSLEER. The CDR3 loop reads CASSQDRGNHPGNTIYF. Here the CDR3 DNA reads TGCGCCAGCAGCCAAGATCGCGGCAACCATCCTGGAAACACCATATATTTT.

This clonotype was observed at least ten times. This rearrangement joins TRBV28 to TRBJ2-3; D is perhaps TRBD2 (6 bases). Germline-derived CDR1 and CDR2 are MDHEN and SYDVKM. The ends were cut back, 6 bases at V and 4 bases at J, with 8 bases in the middle. The CDR3 is 12 residues long. The CDR3 DNA reads as TGTGCCAGCAGCCCGGGGGCAGATACGCAGTATTTT. It specifies CASSPGADTQYF. Combining the CDR3 with reference TRBV28 and TRBJ2-3 gives the whole variable domain DVKVTQSSRYLVKRTGEKVFLECVQDMDHENMFWYRQDPGLGLRLIYFSYDVKMKEKGDIPEGYSVSREKKERFSLILESASTNQTSMYLCASSPGADTQYFGPGTRLTVL.

There are many counts of this clonotype. V and J are TRBV20-1 and TRBJ2-7; D uncertain. Germline-derived CDR1 and CDR2 are DFQATT and SNEGSKA (reference sequence). V lost 1 base and J 2 bases, leaving 9 bases between the germline ends. The CDR3 has 13 amino acids. Here the CDR3 reads CSARASRAYEQYF. The CDR3 DNA reads as TGCAGTGCTAGAGCCTCCCGGGCCTACGAGCAGTACTTC.

J is TRBJ1-1 and V is TRBV6-2 or TRBV6-3; no reliable D call. Germline lookup yields CDR1 MNHEY and CDR2 SVGEGT. This CDR3 region has 13 residues. The V gene lost 2 bases and the J gene lost 4 bases, with 8 bases spanning the gap. CDR3 residues: CASSYELGTEAFF. The CDR3 DNA sequence: TGTGCCAGCAGTTACGAGCTTGGCACTGAAGCTTTCTTT.

This chain joins TRBV11-2 and TRBJ2-1; TRBD1 agrees at 8 bases. CDR3 length: 15 amino acids. The V segment lost 0 bases and the J segment 4 bases; nucleotides outside the gene matches: 2. Germline values: CDR1 SGHAT, CDR2 FQNNGV. The CDR3 nucleotides are TGTGCCAGCAGCTTAGATGGGACAGGATACAATGAGCAGTTCTTC. Its translation: CASSLDGTGYNEQFF.

This clonotype was found a few times. The gene calls are TRBV27 and TRBJ2-2; 10 nucleotides match TRBD2. CDR1 MNHEY and CDR2 SMNVEV come from the germline V gene (reference sequence). The ends lost 5 bases at V and 9 bases at J; junction bases unmatched: 6. The CDR3 loop spans 14 amino acids. The CDR3 coding sequence is TGTGCCAGCAGTCTTACTAGCGGGGTGAGGGAGCTGTTTTTT. Protein: CASSLTSGVRELFF.

A word on this clonotype: This may be a read error, as it is one base from a much larger clone. The chain combines TRBV4-3 with TRBJ2-3; tentative D call: TRBD1 (5 bases). This CDR3 comprises 14 residues. CDR1 LGHNA and CDR2 YSLEER come from the germline V gene. CDR3 in DNA: TGCGCCGGCAGCCAAGATTGGGGCCCAGATACGCAGTATTTT. Its protein is CAGSQDWGPDTQYF.

This clonotype turned up a few times. Since no conserved phenylalanine or tryptophan closes the CDR3, a read error is the likely cause. The chain is built from TRBV7-9 and TRBJ1-1, with 7 bases matching TRBD1. Trimming at V came to 5 bases and at J to 2 bases, leaving 2 bases not matched to a gene. Germline-derived CDR1 and CDR2 are SEHNR and FQNEAQ (reference sequence). CDR3 length equals 13 residues. CDR3 sequence reads: CASSTGVNTEAFL. Here the CDR3 DNA reads TGTGCCAGCAGCACAGGGGTCAACACTGAAGCTTTCCTT.

This clonotype has only a few counts. The rearrangement uses TRBV6-2 or TRBV6-3 and TRBJ1-2; the D is unclear. Germline CDR1 reads MNHEY; CDR2 reads SVGEGT. Trimming pared 1 base from V and 1 base from J, leaving 4 bases between. The CDR3 is 13 residues long. The CDR3 spells CASSYWGNYGYTF. DNA for the CDR3: TGTGCCAGCAGTTACTGGGGTAACTATGGCTACACCTTC.

A note on this clonotype: One end of the junction fails to match germline, which may point to a read error. The rearrangement uses TRBV12-3 or TRBV12-4 and TRBJ2-7; TRBD2 might be the D (6 bases). This CDR3 has 14 residues. CDR3: CASREDGGWYEQCF. The CDR3 nucleotides read TGTGCCAGCAGGGAAGATGGAGGGTGGTACGAGCAGTGCTTC.

The rearrangement uses TRBV7-9 and TRBJ1-2, with TRBD1 identical over 7 bases. CDR3 length: 13 residues. Germline values: CDR1 SEHNR, CDR2 FQNEAQ (reference sequence). The J segment lost 2 bases and the V segment lost 7 bases, leaving 4 bases of the junction unmatched. CDR3 DNA: TGTGCCAGCAACTCGGGACAGAACTATGGCTACACCTTC. This codes for CASNSGQNYGYTF.

The chain combines TRBV19 with TRBJ2-2; maybe TRBD1 (6 bases). Trimming removed 9 bases at V and 6 bases at J, with 14 bases between. The CDR3 covers 13 residues. The V gene's germline CDR1 is LNHDA and CDR2 SQIVND (reference sequence). The CDR3 nucleotides are TGTGCCAGCCTGACAGGTGGGGCCGGGGAGCTGTTTTTT. Protein sequence: CASLTGGAGELFF.

Of note for this clonotype: Compared with germline, one end of the junction differs, possibly owing to a read error. The gene calls are TRBV28 and TRBJ2-3, with 7 bases that match TRBD2. CDR1 MDHEN and CDR2 SYDVKM come from the germline V gene. The length of the CDR3 is 16 residues. In DNA form, the CDR3 reads TGTGTCAGCCCCAGCGAGGCGGGGGAGCCCACAGATACGCTGTATTTT. It translates to CVSPSEAGEPTDTLYF.

This clonotype has ten or more counts. The chain employs TRBV6-2 or TRBV6-3 and TRBJ2-7; D is possibly TRBD2 (5 bases). The germline CDR1 and CDR2 sequences are MNHEY and SVGEGT. CDR3 length: 11 residues. V was cut by 6 bases and J by 5 bases, with 8 bases left in between. CDR3 sequence reads: CASSEGHEQYF. The CDR3 bases are TGTGCCAGCAGCGAGGGCCACGAGCAGTACTTC.

The chain combines TRBV19 with TRBJ2-7, with D possibly being TRBD1 (6 bases). V shed 1 base and J shed 5 bases, with 15 bases lying between them. Germline CDR1 reads LNHDA; CDR2 reads SQIVND (reference sequence). The CDR3 has 15 residues. CDR3 coding DNA: TGTGCCAGTAGTATAGCATCCAGGGGCGAGAACGAGCAGTACTTC. This translates into CASSIASRGENEQYF.

This clonotype occurred many times. The rearrangement links TRBV4-1 to TRBJ1-1; D is unclear. CDR1 is MGHRA, CDR2 YSYEKL, per germline. Trimming took 6 bases from V and 7 from J, leaving 21 bases between them. This CDR3 has 15 amino acids. The CDR3 DNA follows: TGCGCCAGCAGATTGCTTCGGGATTTTGAGGATGAAGCTTTCTTT. This sequence encodes CASRLLRDFEDEAFF.

This clonotype has at least ten counts. V is TRBV9 and J is TRBJ2-5, with D possibly matching TRBD1 (5 bases). Germline CDR1 is SGDLS and CDR2 is YYNGEE. V dropped 0 bases and J dropped 0 bases, with 6 bases sitting between them. The CDR3 consists of 14 residues. The CDR3 nucleotides read TGTGCCAGCAGCGTAGAAGGGGACCAAGAGACCCAGTACTTC. This encodes CASSVEGDQETQYF.

The genes are TRBV7-3 and TRBJ2-1; 7 nucleotides line up with TRBD2. The length of the CDR3 is 14 residues. The ends lost 0 bases at V and 10 bases at J; junction bases unmatched: 6. Looked up from germline, CDR1 is SGHTA and CDR2 is FQGTGA. The CDR3, as DNA: TGTGCCAGCAGCTTAACGGTAGCGGGTCCCGAGCAGTTCTTC. This encodes CASSLTVAGPEQFF.

This clonotype was counted ten times or more. The chain links TRBV7-9 to TRBJ2-1, with D perhaps matching TRBD1 or TRBD2 (5 bases each). CDR1 SEHNR and CDR2 FQNEAQ come from the germline V gene (reference sequence). The CDR3 contains 16 residues. Deletions cut 0 bases from V and 9 bases from J, with 18 bases between. Here the CDR3 DNA reads TGTGCCAGCAGCTTAGCAGGGATCCGTTGGGACGGTGAGCAGTTCTTC. It yields the protein CASSLAGIRWDGEQFF.

The V gene is TRBV7-9, the J gene TRBJ1-1; D might be TRBD1 (5 bases). Germline lookup yields CDR1 SEHNR and CDR2 FQNEAQ (reference sequence). This CDR3 has 14 amino acids. Trimming took 6 bases from V and 1 from J, leaving 12 bases between them. CDR3 protein: CASREGDRNTEAFF. The CDR3, as DNA: TGTGCCAGCAGGGAAGGCGACAGGAACACTGAAGCTTTCTTT.

In this sample, this clonotype turned up a few times. The gene calls are TRBV12-3 or TRBV12-4 and TRBJ2-4; no clear D. This CDR3 is 13 amino acids long. Trimming stripped 5 bases from V and 0 bases from J, with 5 bases between. The CDR3 sequence: CASSTLAKNIQYF. The CDR3 DNA is TGTGCCAGCAGTACTCTAGCCAAAAACATTCAGTACTTC.